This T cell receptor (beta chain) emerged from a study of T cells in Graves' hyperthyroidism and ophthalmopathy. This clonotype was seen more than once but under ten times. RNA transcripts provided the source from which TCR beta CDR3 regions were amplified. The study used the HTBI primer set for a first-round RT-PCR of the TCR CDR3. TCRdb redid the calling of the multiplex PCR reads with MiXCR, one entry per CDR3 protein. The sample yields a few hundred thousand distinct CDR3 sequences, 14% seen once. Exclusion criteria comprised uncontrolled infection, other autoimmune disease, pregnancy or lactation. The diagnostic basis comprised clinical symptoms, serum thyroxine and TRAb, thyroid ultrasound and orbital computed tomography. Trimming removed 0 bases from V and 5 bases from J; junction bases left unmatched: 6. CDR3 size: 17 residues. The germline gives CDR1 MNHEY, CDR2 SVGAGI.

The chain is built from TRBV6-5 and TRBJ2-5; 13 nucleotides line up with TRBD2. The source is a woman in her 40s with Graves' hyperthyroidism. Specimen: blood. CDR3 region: CASSYSKLAGGQETQYF. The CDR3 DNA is TGTGCCAGCAGTTACTCGAAACTAGCGGGAGGGCAGGAGACCCAGTACTTC.